This T cell receptor beta chain was recovered during a study of regulatory T cells in long-lasting Graves disease. This CDR3 is built from 13 residues. Germline CDR1 reads SQVTM; CDR2 reads ANQGSEA. V lost 5 bases to trimming and J lost 7 bases, with 14 bases between them. For TCR beta, libraries came from iRepertoire HTBI primers and Arm-PCR of CDR3 regions. TCRdb itself ran the multiplex PCR reads through MiXCR, one entry per CDR3 protein. The data contain roughly 350,000 distinct CDR3 sequences, approximately 16% of them singletons. This clonotype was seen a few times. Time point meaning: newly diagnosed GD, antithyroid drugs for less than 3 months. PBMC-derived RNA was used for the TCR library. These same data were also listed under a study on T cells in Graves' hyperthyroidism and ophthalmopathy. That investigation notes: Stability of Graves' hyperthyroidism was defined as absent ophthalmopathy progression within 18 months. Ophthalmopathy got predicted by the model a median about 6.7 months before its onset.

The sample was peripheral blood mononuclear cells (PBMCs), taken at new diagnosis, from a patient treated with antithyroid drugs. V usage is TRBV29-1 and J usage is TRBJ1-4; D unresolved. The TCR sequence derives from a man aged 35-49 years with Graves disease. CDR3 region: CSVLPPGGEKLFF. The DNA of the CDR3 is TGCAGCGTTTTACCTCCGGGAGGTGAAAAACTGTTTTTT.